The present TCR beta chain was sequenced within a study of neurological immune-mediated disorders. As for this clonotype: Its matching antigen is unknown.

The CDR3 extends over 14 amino acids. V lost 1 base and J lost 6; bases outside the gene matches: 0. Germline CDR1 and CDR2: SGHRS and YFSETQ. Synthesis of cDNA used 5'RACE (with 10-nucleotide random UMIs). The yield of each sequencing run was over 170 million TCR-beta sequences from 15-18 subjects. MiXCR, applied by TCRdb to the 5' RACE reads, yields one record per CDR3 protein. The sample lists some 38,000 distinct CDR3 sequences; approximately 12% were seen once. As for time point: technical triplicate 1. From 2 million PBMCs stored at -80 C, the unsorted libraries were generated. Study findings and constraints: It was HTLV-1-associated myelopathy that showed the most TCR clonal expansion, while multiple sclerosis showed the least, falling below healthy controls.

The chain joins TRBV5-1 to TRBJ2-1; 11 bases map to TRBD2. The receptor was derived from a man in his 60s with HTLV-1-associated myelopathy (HAM/TSP). Sequenced input: PBMCs. The CDR3 loop reads CASSLTSGGNEQFF. CDR3 DNA sequence: TGCGCCAGCAGCTTGACTAGCGGGGGCAATGAGCAGTTCTTC.